This T cell receptor beta chain was sequenced for a study of T cell changes during pregnancy in multiple sclerosis. The length of the CDR3 is 17 residues. V was cut by 1 base and J by 5 bases, with 20 bases left in between. The germline V gene encodes CDR1 SGHTA and CDR2 FQGNSA. The data were produced by immunoSEQ multiplex PCR, yet TCRdb's version contains in-frame clones alone and is incomplete. Altogether more than 40,000 clones are present, 85% to 95% being singletons, with the ten largest covering about 0.6%. The sample was CD4+ T cells from peripheral blood mononuclear cells, taken in the second trimester of pregnancy. The receptor's source is a female donor with multiple sclerosis, enrolled in a pregnancy study. The chain recombines TRBV7-2 with TRBJ1-2, with D uncertain. Here the CDR3 DNA reads TGTGCCAGCAGCTTAGGAGGCTCGGCAGCCCATTGGTATGGCTACACCTTC. Protein sequence: CASSLGGSAAHWYGYTF.